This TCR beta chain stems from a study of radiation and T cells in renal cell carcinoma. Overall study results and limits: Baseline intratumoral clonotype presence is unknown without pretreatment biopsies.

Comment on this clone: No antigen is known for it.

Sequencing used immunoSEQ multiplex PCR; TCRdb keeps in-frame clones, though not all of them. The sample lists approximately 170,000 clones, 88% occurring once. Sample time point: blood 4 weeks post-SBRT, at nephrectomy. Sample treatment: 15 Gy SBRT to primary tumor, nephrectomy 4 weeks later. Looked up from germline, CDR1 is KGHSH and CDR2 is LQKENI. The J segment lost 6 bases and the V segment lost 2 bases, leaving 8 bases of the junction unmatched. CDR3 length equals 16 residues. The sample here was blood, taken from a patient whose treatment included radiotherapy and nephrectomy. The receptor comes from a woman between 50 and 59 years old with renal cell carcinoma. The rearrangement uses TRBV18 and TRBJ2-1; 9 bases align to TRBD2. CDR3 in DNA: TGTGCCAGCTCACCATTGTCTGGCGGGGGGGCCAATGAGCAGTTCTTC. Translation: CASSPLSGGGANEQFF.